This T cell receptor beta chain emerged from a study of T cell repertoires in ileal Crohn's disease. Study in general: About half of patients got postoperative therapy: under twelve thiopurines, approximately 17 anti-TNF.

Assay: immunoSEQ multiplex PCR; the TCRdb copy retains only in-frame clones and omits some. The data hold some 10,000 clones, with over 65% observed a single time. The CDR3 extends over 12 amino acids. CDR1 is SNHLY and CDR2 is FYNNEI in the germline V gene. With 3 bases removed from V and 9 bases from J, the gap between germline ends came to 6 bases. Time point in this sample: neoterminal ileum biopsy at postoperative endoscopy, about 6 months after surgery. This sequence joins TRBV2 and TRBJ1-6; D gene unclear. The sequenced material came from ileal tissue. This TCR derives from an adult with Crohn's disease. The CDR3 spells CASSDEVSPLHF. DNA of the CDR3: TGTGCCAGCAGTGATGAGGTTTCACCCCTCCACTTT.